One sample yielded the 22 T cell receptor beta chains listed below, sequenced in a study of CD8 T cells in ankylosing spondylitis (TCRdb year 2017). Library prep was done by 5' RACE. The run used an Illumina HiSeq 2500. TCRdb took the public reads, trimmed them with fastp at Q25, ran MiXCR for clone calling and kept in-frame beta chains. Entries that share a CDR3 protein sequence are merged under the most common genes and DNA. This sample gives about 360,000 distinct CDR3 sequences in total; roughly 20% of them show up just once. The ten biggest clones cover around 14% of the sample. Sequences were obtained from blood, either unsorted or a sorted T cell fraction (not recorded which). These receptors originate from a male donor with ankylosing spondylitis or in good health (not recorded which).

The sample holds many counts of this clonotype. The V and J genes are TRBV27 and TRBJ1-5; 8 bases fit TRBD1. J lost 6 bases, V lost 9 bases, and 7 bases had no gene match. Looked up from germline, CDR1 is MNHEY and CDR2 is SMNVEV (reference sequence). This CDR3 has 13 amino acids. The chain's CDR3 is CASSDRGLQPQHF. CDR3 sequence (DNA): TGTGCCAGTAGCGACAGGGGACTTCAGCCCCAGCATTTT.

This clonotype came up a few times. This rearrangement joins TRBV19 to TRBJ2-3; D may correspond to TRBD1 or TRBD2 (5 bases each). Germline lookup yields CDR1 LNHDA and CDR2 SQIVND (reference sequence). With 3 bases removed from V and 0 bases from J, the gap between germline ends came to 10 bases. CDR3 size: 15 residues. Here the CDR3 reads CASSIYGASTDTQYF. DNA of the CDR3: TGTGCCAGTAGTATTTACGGGGCTAGCACAGATACGCAGTATTTT.

This clonotype was seen more than once but under ten times. The chain joins TRBV6-8 to TRBJ2-1, with TRBD2 identical over 15 bases. Germline loops: CDR1 MNHGY, CDR2 SAAAGT. Trimming cost V 7 bases and J 7 bases; bases outside gene matches: 20. The length of the CDR3 is 20 residues. Here the CDR3 reads CASISSGTSGGFPGGNEQFF. The CDR3 DNA follows: TGTGCCAGCATTTCTTCCGGGACTAGCGGGGGGTTCCCAGGTGGGAATGAGCAGTTCTTC.

At least ten counts were recorded for this clonotype. The chain has TRBV7-9 and TRBJ2-1; D gene ambiguous. V lost 2 bases and J lost 7, with 12 bases in between. The CDR3 is made up of 14 amino acids. CDR1 is SEHNR and CDR2 is FQNEAQ in the germline V gene (reference sequence). In DNA, the CDR3 is TGTGCCAGCAGCTTAACGACCGAGATTAATGAGCAGTTCTTC. It encodes CASSLTTEINEQFF.

The rearrangement uses TRBV7-9 and TRBJ2-7, with a possible D match to TRBD2 (5 bases). CDR3 length equals 13 residues. Germline V CDR1 and CDR2: SEHNR, FQNEAQ (reference sequence). V lost 7 bases, J lost 4 bases, and 14 bases lay in between. The CDR3 protein is CASIRPGSYEQYF. DNA for the CDR3: TGTGCCAGCATCCGCCCGGGATCTTACGAGCAGTACTTC. The whole variable domain, remainder taken from reference TRBV7-9 and TRBJ2-7, is DTGVSQNPRHKITKRGQNVTFRCDPISEHNRLYWYRQTLGQGPEFLTYFQNEAQLEKSRLLSDRFSAERPKGSFSTLEIQRTEQGDSAMYLCASIRPGSYEQYFGPGTRLTVT.

J is TRBJ1-2 and V is TRBV6-4, with D maybe TRBD1 (6 bases). The CDR3 runs to 14 residues. The germline V gene encodes CDR1 MRHNA and CDR2 SNTAGT. V shed 0 bases and J shed 8 bases, with 13 bases lying between them. Written as DNA, the CDR3 is TGTGCCAGCAGTGACTCGGGGGCTGGAAGCGGCTACACCTTC. Its translation is CASSDSGAGSGYTF.

This clonotype has more than one count but fewer than ten. V and J are TRBV11-2 and TRBJ2-5; 7 bases map to TRBD2. Unmatched junction bases numbered 7, after V lost 1 base and J lost 5 bases. The CDR3 has 15 amino acids. CDR1 is SGHAT, CDR2 FQNNGV, per germline. The CDR3 DNA is TGTGCCAGCAGCTTAGCCGCGCGGGGAGGGGAGACCCAGTACTTC. Amino acid sequence: CASSLAARGGETQYF.

The sample holds a few counts of this clonotype. CDR3 sequence (DNA): TGTGCCAGCAGTCCGGGTGCGCGCGAGCAGTACTTC. Translated: CASSPGAREQYF. The chain employs TRBV13 and TRBJ2-7; D gene uncertain. The germline V gene encodes CDR1 PRHDT and CDR2 FYEKMQ (reference sequence). CDR3 length equals 12 residues. V lost 6 bases to trimming and J lost 6 bases, with 12 bases between them.

The chain couples TRBV3-1 to TRBJ2-1; maybe TRBD1 (5 bases). CDR1 LGHDT and CDR2 YNNKEL come from the germline V gene (reference sequence). The length of the CDR3 is 16 residues. Trimming left V 2 bases short and J 4 bases short, with 15 bases between. The CDR3 here is CASSQSTLRQYNEQFF. CDR3 nucleotide sequence: TGTGCCAGCAGCCAATCGACCTTACGACAGTACAATGAGCAGTTCTTC.

The rearrangement links TRBV12-3 or TRBV12-4 to TRBJ2-7; 8 positions agree with TRBD1. The junction had 7 bases not matched to a gene; V was cut back by 5 bases and J by 1 base. The CDR3 is 15 amino acids. Here the CDR3 reads CASSPSDRVSYEQYF. In DNA form, the CDR3 reads TGTGCCAGCAGTCCATCGGACAGGGTTTCCTACGAGCAGTACTTC.

The V call is TRBV7-9, the J call TRBJ2-1; 12 positions agree with TRBD2. The V gene end was trimmed by 5 bases and the J gene end by 4 bases; junction bases not matched to a gene: 6. The CDR3 spans 16 residues. The germline V gene has CDR1 SEHNR and CDR2 FQNEAQ (reference sequence). The CDR3 nucleotides read TGTGCCAGCAGCCTCGGACTAGCGGGGCAGTACAATGAGCAGTTCTTC. It specifies CASSLGLAGQYNEQFF.

The rearrangement joins TRBV4-1 to TRBJ2-1; possibly TRBD2 for D (6 bases). Trimming stripped 0 bases from V and 7 bases from J, with 10 bases between. From germline, CDR1 is MGHRA and CDR2 YSYEKL. The CDR3 totals 14 residues. CDR3 sequence: CASSQDLRGNEQFF. CDR3 nucleotide sequence: TGCGCCAGCAGCCAAGATCTTCGGGGGAATGAGCAGTTCTTC.

This clonotype has a handful of counts. V is TRBV20-1 and J is TRBJ2-1, with TRBD1 matching over 9 bases. CDR3 length: 15 amino acids. The V gene end was trimmed by 3 bases and the J gene end by 2 bases; junction bases not matched to a gene: 5. Germline CDR1 is DFQATT and CDR2 is SNEGSKA (reference sequence). The CDR3 nucleotides are TGCAGTGCTAGGACCGGACAGGGGCCCTACAATGAGCAGTTCTTC. It encodes CSARTGQGPYNEQFF.

The table lists this clonotype with a few counts. The rearrangement joins TRBV6-1 to TRBJ1-2; 7 positions agree with TRBD1. The CDR3 contains 13 residues. The ends lost 5 bases at V and 7 bases at J; junction bases unmatched: 7. Germline V CDR1 and CDR2: MNHNS, SASEGT. CDR3 amino acids: CASSPDREGGYTF. The CDR3 DNA reads TGTGCCAGCAGTCCCGACAGGGAGGGTGGCTACACCTTC.

This clonotype was counted a few times. The rearrangement links TRBV20-1 to TRBJ2-7; D assignment may be TRBD1 or TRBD2 (5 bases each). V dropped 0 bases and J dropped 3 bases, with 21 bases sitting between them. In germline, CDR1 is DFQATT, CDR2 SNEGSKA (reference sequence). This CDR3 has 17 amino acids. The CDR3 spells CSARDYRTQSGGYEQYF. The CDR3 DNA follows: TGCAGTGCTAGAGATTACAGGACCCAAAGCGGAGGCTACGAGCAGTACTTC.

This chain links TRBV19 with TRBJ2-1, with 8 bases identical to TRBD2. Per germline, CDR1 LNHDA and CDR2 SQIVND (reference sequence). Trimming removed 1 base from V and 2 bases from J; junction bases left unmatched: 7. The CDR3 spans 17 residues. The CDR3 loop reads CASSIGKLAVTYNEQFF. The CDR3 bases are TGTGCCAGTAGTATAGGCAAACTAGCGGTTACCTACAATGAGCAGTTCTTC.

A few counts support this clonotype. This chain links TRBV12-3 or TRBV12-4 with TRBJ2-7, with TRBD1 identical over 7 bases. This CDR3 is 15 amino acids long. V dropped 5 bases and J dropped 1; count of bases not matched to a gene: 8. The CDR3 loop reads CASSTGARMSYEQYF. CDR3 sequence (DNA): TGTGCCAGCAGTACAGGGGCGAGAATGTCCTACGAGCAGTACTTC.

This clonotype was counted a few times. V is TRBV19 and J is TRBJ1-1; no definite D call. The CDR3 is 13 amino acids. Germline V gene data show CDR1 as LNHDA and CDR2 as SQIVND (reference sequence). V dropped 3 bases and J dropped 8 bases, with 13 bases sitting between them. CDR3 loop: CASSIHFPAEAFF. The CDR3 nucleotides read TGTGCCAGTAGTATTCATTTCCCCGCGGAAGCTTTCTTT.

This chain links TRBV7-9 with TRBJ2-6; possibly TRBD1 for D (5 bases). CDR1 is SEHNR and CDR2 is FQNEAQ in the germline V gene (reference sequence). This CDR3 region has 16 residues. The V end was cut by 5 bases, the J end by 2 bases, with 13 bases between. For the CDR3, the DNA is TGTGCCAGCAGCAGAAACCAGGGTCCTGGGGCCAACGTCCTGACTTTC. This encodes CASSRNQGPGANVLTF.

The gene calls are TRBV20-1 and TRBJ2-1, with TRBD2 identical over 7 bases. From germline, CDR1 is DFQATT and CDR2 SNEGSKA (reference sequence). The CDR3 has 15 amino acids. J gave up 2 bases and V 1 base, and 5 bases lay outside the gene matches. Here the CDR3 reads CSARVSLAAYNEQFF. The CDR3 DNA follows: TGCAGTGCTAGAGTGAGTCTAGCGGCCTACAATGAGCAGTTCTTC.

This chain connects TRBV29-1 to TRBJ2-1; maybe TRBD1 (6 bases). CDR1 and CDR2 (germline): SQVTM, ANQGSEA. Trimming removed 3 bases at V and 6 bases at J, with 18 bases between. CDR3 size: 15 residues. CDR3 DNA: TGCAGCGTTGAGGGGGCGCTTGCCCAATCCAATGAGCAGTTCTTC. Encoded protein: CSVEGALAQSNEQFF.

There are many counts of this clonotype. J is TRBJ1-5 and V is TRBV12-3 or TRBV12-4; TRBD1 is a possible D gene (6 bases). Trimming stripped 5 bases from V and 7 bases from J, with 21 bases between. This CDR3 region has 16 residues. The CDR3 nucleotides are TGTGCCAGCAGTCTCGACCCACAGGGACGGGACCAGCCCCAGCATTTT. Translated: CASSLDPQGRDQPQHF.